Presented here are 6 T cell receptor beta chains from one specimen sequenced in a study of early T cells in non-severe SARS-CoV-2 infection. A single record per CDR3 protein comes from TCRdb applying MiXCR to the 5' RACE reads. In the table there are roughly 50,000 distinct CDR3 sequences, over 7% of which are singletons. Sequenced: whole blood. These receptor sequences come from an adult who was a healthcare worker with PCR-confirmed SARS-CoV-2 infection or an uninfected control (not recorded which).

This clonotype turned up a few times. The chain couples TRBV7-8 to TRBJ2-3, with D perhaps TRBD1 or TRBD2 (5 bases each). The germline V gene encodes CDR1 SGHVS and CDR2 FQNEAQ. With 0 bases removed from V and 2 bases from J, the gap between germline ends came to 6 bases. There are 14 residues in the CDR3. CDR3 amino acids: CASSLAGTTDTQYF. For the CDR3, the DNA is TGTGCCAGCAGCTTAGCTGGGACCACAGATACGCAGTATTTT. Full variable domain (missing parts from reference TRBV7-8 and TRBJ2-3): GAGVSQSPRYKVAKRGQDVALRCDPISGHVSLFWYQQALGQGPEFLTYFQNEAQLDKSGLPSDRFFAERPEGSVSTLKIQRTQQEDSAVYLCASSLAGTTDTQYFGPGTRLTVL.

This clonotype appeared many times. The rearrangement uses TRBV29-1 and TRBJ2-3; 9 bases line up with TRBD1. The germline V gene encodes CDR1 SQVTM and CDR2 ANQGSEA. The CDR3 length is 14 residues. The ends lost 5 bases at V and 0 bases at J; junction bases unmatched: 3. DNA for the CDR3: TGCAGCGTTAAACAGGGGGCGAGCACAGATACGCAGTATTTT. Translating it yields CSVKQGASTDTQYF.

This clonotype was observed a few times. The V call is TRBV6-2 or TRBV6-3, the J call TRBJ2-6; D ambiguous. Germline V gene sequence: CDR1 MNHEY, CDR2 SVGEGT. The CDR3 consists of 15 residues. V lost 6 bases and J 0 bases, leaving 9 bases between the germline ends. The CDR3 coding sequence is TGTGCCAGCAGACCTAGAAGCTCTGGGGCCAACGTCCTGACTTTC. Translation gives CASRPRSSGANVLTF.

This clonotype was observed a handful of times. J is TRBJ2-1 and V is TRBV6-2 or TRBV6-3; 8 bases match TRBD2. V shed 2 bases and J 0 bases; nucleotides not matched to a gene: 6. The germline CDR1 and CDR2 sequences are MNHEY and SVGEGT. This CDR3 has 17 amino acids. This CDR3 is CASSYVGTRRSYNEQFF. CDR3 sequence (DNA): TGTGCCAGCAGTTACGTAGGGACTAGGCGCTCCTACAATGAGCAGTTCTTC.

In its sample, this clonotype is medium-sized. The chain links TRBV29-1 to TRBJ2-1; D remains ambiguous. Trimming cost V 3 bases and J 2 bases, with 8 bases left between them. This CDR3 is built from 13 residues. Germline V gene sequence: CDR1 SQVTM, CDR2 ANQGSEA. The CDR3 protein is CSVERQTYNEQFF. CDR3 coding DNA: TGCAGCGTTGAGAGGCAAACCTACAATGAGCAGTTCTTC.

On this clonotype: At one end, the junction sequence differs from germline, possibly due to a read error. V and J are TRBV10-3 and TRBJ2-7; D may be TRBD2 (5 bases). This CDR3 has 11 amino acids. The V gene's germline CDR1 is ENHRY and CDR2 SYGVKD. CDR3 DNA sequence: TGTGCCACCCGAGAGGGCTACGGGCAGTACTTC. Amino acids: CATREGYGQYF.